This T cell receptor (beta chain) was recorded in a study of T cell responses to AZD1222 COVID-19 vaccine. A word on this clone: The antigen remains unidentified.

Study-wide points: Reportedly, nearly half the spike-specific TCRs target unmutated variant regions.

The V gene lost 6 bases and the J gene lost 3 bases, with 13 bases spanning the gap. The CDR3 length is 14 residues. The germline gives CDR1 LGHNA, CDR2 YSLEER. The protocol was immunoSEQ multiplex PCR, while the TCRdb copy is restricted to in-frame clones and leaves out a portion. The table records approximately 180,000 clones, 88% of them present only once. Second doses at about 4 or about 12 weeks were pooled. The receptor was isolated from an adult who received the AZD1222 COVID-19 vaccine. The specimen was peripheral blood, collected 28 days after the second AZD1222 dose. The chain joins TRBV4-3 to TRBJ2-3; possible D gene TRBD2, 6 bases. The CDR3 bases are TGCGCCAGCAGTTCCCGGGGGAGTACAGATACGCAGTATTTT. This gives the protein CASSSRGSTDTQYF.